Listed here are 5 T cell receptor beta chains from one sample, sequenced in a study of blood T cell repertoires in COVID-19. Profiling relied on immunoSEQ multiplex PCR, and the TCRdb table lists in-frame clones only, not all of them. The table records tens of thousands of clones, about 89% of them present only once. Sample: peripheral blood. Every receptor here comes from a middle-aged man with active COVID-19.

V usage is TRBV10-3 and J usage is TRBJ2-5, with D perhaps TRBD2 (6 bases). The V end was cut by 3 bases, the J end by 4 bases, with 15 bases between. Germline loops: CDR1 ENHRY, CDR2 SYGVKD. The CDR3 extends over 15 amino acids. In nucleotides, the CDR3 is TGTGCCATCAGTGACGGCAGGGTCGGGGGAGAGACCCAGTACTTC. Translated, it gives CAISDGRVGGETQYF.

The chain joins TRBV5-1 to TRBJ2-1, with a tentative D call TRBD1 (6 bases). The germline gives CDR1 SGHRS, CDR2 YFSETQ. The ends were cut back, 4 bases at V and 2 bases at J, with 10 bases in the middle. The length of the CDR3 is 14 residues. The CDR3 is CASSKGGTYNEQFF. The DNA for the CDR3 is TGCGCCAGCAGCAAAGGGGGAACCTACAATGAGCAGTTCTTC.

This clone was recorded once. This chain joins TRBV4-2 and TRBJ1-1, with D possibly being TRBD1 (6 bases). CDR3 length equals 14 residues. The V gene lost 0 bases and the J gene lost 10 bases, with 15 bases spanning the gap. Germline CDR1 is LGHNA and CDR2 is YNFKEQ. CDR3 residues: CASSQDGATGGAFF. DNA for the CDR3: TGTGCCAGCAGCCAAGACGGGGCGACAGGAGGAGCTTTCTTT.

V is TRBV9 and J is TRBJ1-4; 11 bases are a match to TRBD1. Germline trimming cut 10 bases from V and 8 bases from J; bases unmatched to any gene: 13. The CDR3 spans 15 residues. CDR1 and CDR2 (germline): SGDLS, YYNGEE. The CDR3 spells CARRGAGTGGEKLFF. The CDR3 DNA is TGTGCCCGCCGCGGGGCCGGGACAGGGGGGGAAAAACTGTTTTTT.

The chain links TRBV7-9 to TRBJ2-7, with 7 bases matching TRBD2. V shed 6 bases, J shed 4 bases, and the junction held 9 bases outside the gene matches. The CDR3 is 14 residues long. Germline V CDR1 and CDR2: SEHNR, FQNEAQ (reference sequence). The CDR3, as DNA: TGTGCCAGCAGTTCTAGCGGTATGGGGTACGAGCAGTACTTC. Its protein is CASSSSGMGYEQYF.